The following is a T cell receptor (beta chain) sequence with its context. This clone occurred a few times. Its antigen remains undetermined. Base qualities are missing; no much larger clone stands one base away. The sample comes from a study of T cells in tumors after PD-1 blockade (dated by TCRdb to 2018 to 2020). Turning to the overall study: Exclusion criteria were prior checkpoint blockade, use of systemic immunosuppressants, or recent radiotherapy or other anti-cancer therapy within 4 weeks. Treatment consisted of either cemiplimab 350 mg every 2 weeks or pembrolizumab 200 mg every 3 weeks. While on anti-PD-1 treatment, some of the patients also continued taking daily vismodegib 150 mg. An average of around 110,000 TCR templates (range roughly 24,000-290,000) and roughly 37,000 unique clonotypes was obtained for peripheral blood samples. Paired single-cell RNA and TCR sequencing was performed on site-matched tumors from BCC or SCC patients before and after anti-PD-1 therapy. To compare clonotypes in blood and tumor, bulk TCR sequencing was done on about 9 peripheral blood samples taken from roughly 5 patients. RECIST version 1.1 was used to evaluate clinical response.

The time point label, read with the paper, signifies: after anti-PD-1 therapy. Genomic DNA extracted from tumor biopsies or peripheral blood was used for bulk TCRbeta sequencing, with input ranging from about 616 ng to 6,500 ng. All patients had histologically proven advanced or metastatic basal or squamous cell carcinoma and were poor candidates for surgical resection. The basal cell carcinoma cohort was made up of around eleven patients, and bulk tumor TCR sequencing was performed for several of these patients. From cysteine to phenylalanine, the CDR3 is 16 amino acids long. CDR3 DNA only is kept here, 48 bases in frame from base 1. CDR1 is given as SNHLY and CDR2 as FYNNEI, both from the germline V gene. V is cut by 4 bases and J by 2 bases, and the space between the germline ends is 12 bases. Overall study results and their limits: The source of novel T cell clones was not identified and could include lymphoid organs or rare unexpanded clones within the tumor or its periphery. Around 39% of TCR clonotypes from the tumor were detected in blood, and certain novel exhausted tumor clones were present in blood collected before treatment, which suggests recruitment from the periphery.

Deep TCRbeta sequencing was performed with the immunoSEQ platform. Per the authors' processing: For further analysis, only productive rearrangements were exported from the immunoSEQ Analyzer. T cell phenotypes were assigned to bulk TCRbeta clonotypes by matching the clonotypes to single-cell RNA+TCR-seq clones that had the same TCRbeta sequence. Tumor enrichment of a clone was calculated by dividing the clone's tumor frequency by the clone's PBMC frequency, both taken from bulk TCR sequencing. GLIPH was used to group TCRs into specificity groups, clusters of distinct TCRs likely recognizing common antigens via shared CDR3 motifs. TCRdb took over this immuneACCESS table, retaining in-frame rearrangements with V and J assigned. Such tables are incomplete; in checked studies, under half of the missing clones stem from an unresolved V gene, and the remainder is unexplained. V and J calls and clone size follow that table, whereas D and trimming were derived from the DNA. The sample has more than 50,000 clones on record, around 72% of them singletons. Around 5% of the sample belongs to the ten largest clones.

Source: PBMCs, taken after anti-PD-1 treatment. The TCR sequence derives from a human donor with basal cell carcinoma. Recombination linked TRBV2 to TRBJ1-6; the D segment cannot be called with confidence. The nucleotide sequence reads as follows: TGTGCCAGCAGTGTCGTCCATATCGCCTATAATTCACCCCTCCACTTT. This yields the protein CASSVVHIAYNSPLHF.